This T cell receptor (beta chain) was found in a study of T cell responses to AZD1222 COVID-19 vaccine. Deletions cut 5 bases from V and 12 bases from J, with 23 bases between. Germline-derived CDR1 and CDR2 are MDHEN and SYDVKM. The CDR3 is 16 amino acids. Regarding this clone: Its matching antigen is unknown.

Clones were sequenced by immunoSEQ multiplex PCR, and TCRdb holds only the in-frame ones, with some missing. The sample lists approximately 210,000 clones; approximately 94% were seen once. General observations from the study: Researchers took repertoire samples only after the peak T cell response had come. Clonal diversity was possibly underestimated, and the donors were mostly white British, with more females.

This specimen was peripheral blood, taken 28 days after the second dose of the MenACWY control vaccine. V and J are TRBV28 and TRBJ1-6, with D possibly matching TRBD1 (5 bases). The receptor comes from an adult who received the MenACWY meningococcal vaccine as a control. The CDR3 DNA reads TGTGCCAGCAGTGCCAGGAAGGGAGCTGCTGACAGACCCCTCCACTTT. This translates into CASSARKGAADRPLHF.